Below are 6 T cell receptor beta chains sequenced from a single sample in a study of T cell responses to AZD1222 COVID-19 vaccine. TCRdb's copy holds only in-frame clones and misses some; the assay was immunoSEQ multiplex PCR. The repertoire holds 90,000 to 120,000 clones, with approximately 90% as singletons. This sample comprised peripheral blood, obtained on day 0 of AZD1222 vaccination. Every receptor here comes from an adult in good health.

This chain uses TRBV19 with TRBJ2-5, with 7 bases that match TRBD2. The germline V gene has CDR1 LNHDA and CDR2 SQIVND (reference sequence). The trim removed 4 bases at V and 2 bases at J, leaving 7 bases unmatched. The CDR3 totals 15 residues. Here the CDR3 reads CASSTVAGVQETQYF. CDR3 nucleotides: TGTGCCAGTAGTACCGTGGCGGGGGTACAAGAGACCCAGTACTTC. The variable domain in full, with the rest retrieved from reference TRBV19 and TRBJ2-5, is DGGITQSPKYLFRKEGQNVTLSCEQNLNHDAMYWYRQDPGQGLRLIYYSQIVNDFQKGDIAEGYSVSREKKESFPLTVTSAQKNPTAFYLCASSTVAGVQETQYFGPGTRLLVL.

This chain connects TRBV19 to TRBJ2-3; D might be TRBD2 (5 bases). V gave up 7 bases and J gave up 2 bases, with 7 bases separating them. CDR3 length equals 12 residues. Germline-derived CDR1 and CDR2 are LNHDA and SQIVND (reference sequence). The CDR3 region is CASKGLTDTQYF. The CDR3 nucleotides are TGTGCCAGTAAAGGACTCACAGATACGCAGTATTTT.

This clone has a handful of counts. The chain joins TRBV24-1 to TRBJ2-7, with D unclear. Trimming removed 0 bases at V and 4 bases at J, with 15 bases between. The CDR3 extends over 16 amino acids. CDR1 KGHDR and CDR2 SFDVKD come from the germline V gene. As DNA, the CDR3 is TGTGCCACCAGTGATTTGCGGGCGATTCGGAGTTACGAGCAGTACTTC. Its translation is CATSDLRAIRSYEQYF.

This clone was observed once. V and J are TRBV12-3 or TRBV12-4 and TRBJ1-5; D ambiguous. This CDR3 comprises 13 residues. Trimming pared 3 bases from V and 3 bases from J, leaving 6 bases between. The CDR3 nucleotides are TGTGCCAGCAGTTTTAGGGCCAATCAGCCCCAGCATTTT. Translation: CASSFRANQPQHF.

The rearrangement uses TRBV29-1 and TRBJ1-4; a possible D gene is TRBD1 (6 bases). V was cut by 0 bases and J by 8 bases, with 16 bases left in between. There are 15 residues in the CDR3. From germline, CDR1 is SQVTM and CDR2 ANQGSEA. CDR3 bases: TGCAGCGTTGAAGAGGGGGGCCGGGGATGGGAAAAACTGTTTTTT. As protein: CSVEEGGRGWEKLFF.

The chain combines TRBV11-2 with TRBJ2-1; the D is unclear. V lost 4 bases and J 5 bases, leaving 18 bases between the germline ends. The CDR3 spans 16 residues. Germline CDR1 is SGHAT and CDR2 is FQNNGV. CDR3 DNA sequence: TGTGCCAGCAGCTCCGGGCCCCCCGACAATAACAATGAGCAGTTCTTC. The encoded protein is CASSSGPPDNNNEQFF.